Listed below are T cell receptor beta chains from one sample, sequenced in a study of T cells expressing NK-cell markers. TCRdb reprocessed the 5' RACE reads, keeping one entry per CDR3 protein, no DNA. Its listing shows 300,000 to 450,000 distinct CDR3 sequences. Sequencing used blood T cells: a sorted CD56 or NKG2C T cell subset, CD4+ or CD8+ T cells, or bulk PBMC T cells (not recorded which). The receptors here all came from a man aged 18 to 69 in good health. The CDR3 runs from the conserved cysteine through the conserved F or W.

j_call: TRBJ2-7
v_call: TRBV18
cdr3_aa: CASSRAGQGGEQYF

j_call: TRBJ2-3
v_call: TRBV7-2
cdr3_aa: CASSPGLVGDTQYF

j_call: TRBJ2-5
v_call: TRBV27
cdr3_aa: CASSLNGVIETQYF

j_call: TRBJ2-2
v_call: TRBV5-4
cdr3_aa: CASSTKSTGNTGELFF

j_call: TRBJ1-1
v_call: TRBV5-1
cdr3_aa: CASSLFIGEDPNTEAFF

j_call: TRBJ1-1
v_call: TRBV19
cdr3_aa: CASSRTGWNTEAFF

j_call: TRBJ1-1
v_call: TRBV6-1
cdr3_aa: CASHTGGARRTEAFF

j_call: TRBJ1-4
v_call: TRBV10-3
cdr3_aa: CAISDPGGPEKLFF

j_call: TRBJ2-5
v_call: TRBV6-1
cdr3_aa: CASSAYRLETQYF

j_call: TRBJ1-1
v_call: TRBV7-9
cdr3_aa: CASSLGTDPLGTEAFF

j_call: TRBJ1-1
v_call: TRBV5-1
cdr3_aa: CASGQGRLNTEAFF

j_call: TRBJ2-5
v_call: TRBV6-5
cdr3_aa: CASSYWGLSSGGVEETQYF

j_call: TRBJ1-4
v_call: TRBV7-8
cdr3_aa: CASSLALIPILNEKLFF

j_call: TRBJ2-7
v_call: TRBV7-3
cdr3_aa: CASSHGQGYEQYF

j_call: TRBJ1-1
v_call: TRBV7-9
cdr3_aa: CASSSGTGMDLAFF

j_call: TRBJ2-1
v_call: TRBV29-1
cdr3_aa: CSLWAGGYNEQFF